This T cell receptor (beta chain) came from a study of T cell responses to AZD1222 COVID-19 vaccine. Broader study findings: At study baseline, merely more than 5 AZD1222 recipients were seropositive. Spike-specific TCR depth and breadth grew after two AZD1222 doses. In all cases, repertoires were sampled only after the peak T cell response.

The CDR3 totals 13 residues. The junction had 2 bases not matched to a gene; V was cut back by 6 bases and J by 4 bases. Germline loops: CDR1 MNHEY, CDR2 SVGAGI. This clone was picked up one time. Its matching antigen is unknown. Using immunoSEQ multiplex PCR, the repertoire was profiled, and TCRdb retains in-frame clones only, with some absent. Of 150,000 to 190,000 clones in the sample, 90% were seen once. The chain uses TRBV6-5 and TRBJ2-7; 11 bases match TRBD2. This receptor was obtained from an adult in good health. Material: peripheral blood, obtained on day 0 of AZD1222 vaccination. In nucleotides, the CDR3 is TGTGCCAGCAGATGGACTAGCGGGTACGAGCAGTACTTC. Translating it yields CASRWTSGYEQYF.